This TCR beta chain was sequenced during a study of tumor-infiltrating lymphocytes in primary liver carcinoma. Study results and caveats: Tumors carried a top-250-clone fraction significantly exceeding that of blood (p = 0.039). Tumor-adjacent and tumor-blood pairs displayed less overlap than did pairs of tumor regions.

This clonotype was counted at least ten times. The antigen is undetermined. The authors made TCR beta cDNA from approximately 490 ng total RNA with a constant-region primer. Each TCR beta library was derived from three nested multiplex PCR rounds that employed slightly modified ARM-PCR. Use of TRBV1-TRBV30 forward primers with a C-beta reverse primer characterized the first two PCR rounds, which lasted about 11 cycles each. TCRdb independently ran MiXCR on the multiplex PCR reads; one entry per CDR3 protein. Of roughly 100,000 distinct CDR3 sequences in the sample, around two thirds are singletons; the top ten hold roughly 12%. Total RNA and DNA came together from roughly 20-30 mg of bulk tissue without cell sorting. For each tumor, five separate regions were sampled. Over 90% of the cells were viable tumor cells in every tumor sample. The V end lost 4 bases, the J end lost 1 base, and 11 bases lay between the germline ends. There are 14 residues in the CDR3. Germline V CDR1 and CDR2: SGHNT, YYREEE (reference sequence).

The TCR was taken from a woman aged 55-69 years with primary liver carcinoma and hepatitis B virus infection. Sequenced: liver tumor tissue from sampling region 2. Sample subset: tumor region T2, inferior pole. The gene calls are TRBV5-4 and TRBJ1-1, with D possibly TRBD1 on 5 matching bases. DNA for the CDR3: TGTGCCAGCAGCCCGACTGGACAGAACACTGAAGCTTTCTTT. Encoded protein: CASSPTGQNTEAFF.